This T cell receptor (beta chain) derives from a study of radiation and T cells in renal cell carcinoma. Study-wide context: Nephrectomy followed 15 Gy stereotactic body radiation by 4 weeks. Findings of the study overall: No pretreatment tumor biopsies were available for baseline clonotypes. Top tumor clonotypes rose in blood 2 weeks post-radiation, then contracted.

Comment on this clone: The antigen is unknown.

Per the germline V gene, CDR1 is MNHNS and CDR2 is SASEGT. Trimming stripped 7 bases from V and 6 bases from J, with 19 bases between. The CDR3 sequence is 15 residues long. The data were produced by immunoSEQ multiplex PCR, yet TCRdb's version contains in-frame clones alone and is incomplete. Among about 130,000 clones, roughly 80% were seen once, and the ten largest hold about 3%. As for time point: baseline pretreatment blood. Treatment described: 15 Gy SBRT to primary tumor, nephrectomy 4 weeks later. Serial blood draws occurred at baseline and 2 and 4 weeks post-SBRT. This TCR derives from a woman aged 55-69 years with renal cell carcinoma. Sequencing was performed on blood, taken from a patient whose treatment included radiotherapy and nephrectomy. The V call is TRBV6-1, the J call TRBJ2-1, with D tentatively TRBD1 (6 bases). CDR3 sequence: CASTRALDSFNEQFF. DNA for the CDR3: TGTGCCAGCACAAGGGCCCTGGACAGCTTCAATGAGCAGTTCTTC.